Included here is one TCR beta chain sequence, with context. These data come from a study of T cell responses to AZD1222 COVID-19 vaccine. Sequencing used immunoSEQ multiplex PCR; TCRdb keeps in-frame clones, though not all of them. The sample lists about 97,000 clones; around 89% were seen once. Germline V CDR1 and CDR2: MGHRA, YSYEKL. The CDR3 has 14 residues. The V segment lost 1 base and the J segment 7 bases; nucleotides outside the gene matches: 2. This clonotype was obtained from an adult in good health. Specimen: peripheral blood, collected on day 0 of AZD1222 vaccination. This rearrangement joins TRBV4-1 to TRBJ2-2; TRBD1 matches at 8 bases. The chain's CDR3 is CASSQARGLGELFF. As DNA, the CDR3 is TGCGCCAGCAGCCAAGCCAGGGGGCTCGGGGAGCTGTTTTTT.